This T cell receptor beta chain was sequenced in a study of cytotoxic CD8 clonotypes in ibrutinib-treated CLL. As for the study in general: The average sample held roughly 250,000 productive templates and approximately 93,000 productive rearrangements.

Study results and caveats: Starting clonality was above that of age-matched healthy donors and tracked circulating CD8+ T-cell counts.

The CDR3 runs to 18 residues. Germline values: CDR1 MGHRA, CDR2 YSYEKL. Trimming cost V 3 bases and J 0 bases; bases outside gene matches: 5. This clone occurred once. Its antigen is currently unknown. With sequencing, the targeted depth ranged from 1 in 200,000 to 1 in 1 million T cells. Using immunoSEQ multiplex PCR, the repertoire was profiled, and TCRdb retains in-frame clones only, with some absent. The table includes 250,000 to 350,000 clones, 76% detected once. The TCR was taken from a human donor with chronic lymphocytic leukemia. The genes are TRBV4-1 and TRBJ2-6; 10 bases match TRBD2. The sample consisted of PBMCs, taken at disease progression, from a patient treated with ibrutinib. The CDR3 region is CASSQPGTSDSGANVLTF. The CDR3 nucleotides are TGCGCCAGCAGCCAGCCTGGGACTAGCGACTCTGGGGCCAACGTCCTGACTTTC.